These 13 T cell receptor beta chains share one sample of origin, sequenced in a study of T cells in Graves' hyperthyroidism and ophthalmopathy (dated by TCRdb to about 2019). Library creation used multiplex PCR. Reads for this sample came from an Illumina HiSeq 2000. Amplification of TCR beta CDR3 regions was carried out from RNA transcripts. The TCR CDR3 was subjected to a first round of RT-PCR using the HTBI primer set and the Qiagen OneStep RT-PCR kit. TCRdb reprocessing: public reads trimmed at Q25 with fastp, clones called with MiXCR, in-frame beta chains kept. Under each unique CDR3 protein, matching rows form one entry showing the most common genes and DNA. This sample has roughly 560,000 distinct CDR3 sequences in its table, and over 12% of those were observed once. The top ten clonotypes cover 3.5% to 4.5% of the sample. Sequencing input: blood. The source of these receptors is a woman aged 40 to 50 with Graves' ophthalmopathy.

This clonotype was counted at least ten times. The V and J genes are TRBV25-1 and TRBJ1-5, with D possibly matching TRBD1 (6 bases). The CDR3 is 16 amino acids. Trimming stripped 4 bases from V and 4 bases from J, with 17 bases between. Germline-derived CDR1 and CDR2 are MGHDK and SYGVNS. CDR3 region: CASSGNRRQGNQPQHF. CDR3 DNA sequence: TGTGCCAGCAGTGGGAATAGGAGGCAGGGGAATCAGCCCCAGCATTTT.

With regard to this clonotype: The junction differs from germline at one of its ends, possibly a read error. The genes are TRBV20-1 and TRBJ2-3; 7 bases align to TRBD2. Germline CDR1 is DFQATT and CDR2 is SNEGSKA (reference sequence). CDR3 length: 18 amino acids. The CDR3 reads CSARDLFGAGAPPDMQYF. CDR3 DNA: TGCAGTGCTAGAGATCTATTTGGGGCGGGAGCACCCCCCGATATGCAGTATTTT.

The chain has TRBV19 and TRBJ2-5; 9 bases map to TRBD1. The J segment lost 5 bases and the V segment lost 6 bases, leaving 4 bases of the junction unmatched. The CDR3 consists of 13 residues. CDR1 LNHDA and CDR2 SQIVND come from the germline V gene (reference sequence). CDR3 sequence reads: CASRGGTGETQYF. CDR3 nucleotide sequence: TGTGCCAGTAGGGGGGGGACAGGGGAGACCCAGTACTTC.

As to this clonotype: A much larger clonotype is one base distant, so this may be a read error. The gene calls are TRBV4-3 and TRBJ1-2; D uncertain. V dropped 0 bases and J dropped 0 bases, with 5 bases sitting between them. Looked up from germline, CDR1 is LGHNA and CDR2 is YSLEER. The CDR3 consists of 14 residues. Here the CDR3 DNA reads TGCGCCAGCAGCCAAGAGAGGGCTAACTATGGCTACACCTTC. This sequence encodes CASSQERANYGYTF.

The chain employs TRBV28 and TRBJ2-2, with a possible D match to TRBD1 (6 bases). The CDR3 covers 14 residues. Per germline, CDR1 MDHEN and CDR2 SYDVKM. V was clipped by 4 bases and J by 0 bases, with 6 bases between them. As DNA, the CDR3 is TGTGCCAGCAGTTGGGGGCCGAACACCGGGGAGCTGTTTTTT. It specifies CASSWGPNTGELFF.

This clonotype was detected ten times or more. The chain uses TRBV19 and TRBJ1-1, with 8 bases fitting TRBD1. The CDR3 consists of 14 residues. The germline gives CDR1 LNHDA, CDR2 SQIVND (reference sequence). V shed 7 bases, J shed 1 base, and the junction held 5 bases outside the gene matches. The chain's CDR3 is CASTQGATNTEAFF. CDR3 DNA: TGTGCCAGTACCCAGGGGGCGACGAACACTGAAGCTTTCTTT.

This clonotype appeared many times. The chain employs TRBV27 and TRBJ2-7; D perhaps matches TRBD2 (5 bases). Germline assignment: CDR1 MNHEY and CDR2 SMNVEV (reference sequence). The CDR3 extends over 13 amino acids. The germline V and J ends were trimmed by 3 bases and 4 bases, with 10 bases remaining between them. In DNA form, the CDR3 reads TGTGCCAGCAGTTTCCAGGAGGAGTACGAGCAGTACTTC. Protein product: CASSFQEEYEQYF.

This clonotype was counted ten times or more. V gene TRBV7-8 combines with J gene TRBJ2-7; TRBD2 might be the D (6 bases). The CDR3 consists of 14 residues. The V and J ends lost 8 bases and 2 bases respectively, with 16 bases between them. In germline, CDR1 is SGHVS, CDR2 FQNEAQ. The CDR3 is CASGSAGRTYEQYF. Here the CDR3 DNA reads TGTGCCAGCGGTTCCGCGGGACGGACCTACGAGCAGTACTTC.

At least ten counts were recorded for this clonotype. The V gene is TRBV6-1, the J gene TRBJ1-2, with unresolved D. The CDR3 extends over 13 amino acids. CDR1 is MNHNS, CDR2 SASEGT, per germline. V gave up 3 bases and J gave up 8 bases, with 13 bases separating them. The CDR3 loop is CASSEDGPGGYTF. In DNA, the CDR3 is TGTGCCAGCAGTGAGGACGGACCTGGGGGCTACACCTTC.

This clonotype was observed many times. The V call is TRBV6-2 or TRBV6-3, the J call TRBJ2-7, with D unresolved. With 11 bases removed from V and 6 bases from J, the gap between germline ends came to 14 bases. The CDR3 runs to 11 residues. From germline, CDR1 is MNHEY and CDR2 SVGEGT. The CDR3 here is CASMTRFEQYF. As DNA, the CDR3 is TGTGCCTCAATGACTCGCTTCGAGCAGTACTTC.

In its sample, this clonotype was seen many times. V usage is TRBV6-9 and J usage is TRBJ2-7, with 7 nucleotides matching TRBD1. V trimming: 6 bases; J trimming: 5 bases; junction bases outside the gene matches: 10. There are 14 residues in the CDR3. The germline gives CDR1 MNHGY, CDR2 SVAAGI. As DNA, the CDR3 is TGTGCCAGCAGGGGACGGCAGGGGGTTCACGAGCAGTACTTC. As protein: CASRGRQGVHEQYF.

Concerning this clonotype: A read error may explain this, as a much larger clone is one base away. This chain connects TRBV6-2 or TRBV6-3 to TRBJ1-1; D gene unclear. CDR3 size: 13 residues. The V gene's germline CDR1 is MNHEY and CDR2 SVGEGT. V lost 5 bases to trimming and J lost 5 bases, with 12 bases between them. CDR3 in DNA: TGTGCCAGCAGTCTCTACAGCAGGACTGAAGCTTTCTTT. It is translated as CASSLYSRTEAFF.

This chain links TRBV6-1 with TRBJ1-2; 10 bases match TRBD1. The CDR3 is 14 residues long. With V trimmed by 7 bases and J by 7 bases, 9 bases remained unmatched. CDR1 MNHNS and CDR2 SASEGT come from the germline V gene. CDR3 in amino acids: CASNWDRGTSGYTF. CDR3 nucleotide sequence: TGTGCCAGCAACTGGGACAGGGGCACAAGTGGCTACACCTTC.